This record looks at one T cell receptor beta chain sequence and its context. The sample belongs to a study of blood T cell repertoires in COVID-19. Trimming removed 3 bases from V and 4 bases from J, with 8 bases in between. The CDR3 length is 12 residues. Germline-derived CDR1 and CDR2 are DFQATT and SNEGSKA (reference sequence). Clones were sequenced by immunoSEQ multiplex PCR, and TCRdb holds only the in-frame ones, with some missing. The table records about 150,000 clones, roughly four fifths of them present only once. Sequencing was carried out using peripheral blood. The chain employs TRBV20-1 and TRBJ2-3; no reliable D call. This clonotype was sampled from an elderly man with acute or convalescent COVID-19. DNA of the CDR3: TGCAGTGCTAGTACCCCGGCAGATACGCAGTATTTT. This encodes CSASTPADTQYF.